The source of this T cell receptor beta chain is a study of post-analysis software for immune sequencing data. Study summary: Courses of disease covered relapsing-remitting, secondary progressive and progressive-relapsing multiple sclerosis. Study results and caveats: With F measure, samples from one preparation batch clustered together strongly. Patients used five TRBV segments, including TRBV5-6, TRBV5-1 and TRBV20-1, more often than controls. When compared against controls, multiple sclerosis patients showed significantly lower normalized Chao1 diversity.

Included in the TCR beta cDNA libraries were unique molecular identifiers. It was from approximately 0.91 to 9.4 million T cells that about half a million cDNA molecules came. TCRdb analysed the PCR reads with MiXCR anew, one entry per CDR3 protein. The sample includes about 560,000 distinct CDR3 sequences, roughly 40% of them seen just once. The table lists this clonotype with a few counts. Antigen specificity is unknown. The germline V gene encodes CDR1 MNHEY and CDR2 SVGEGT. The CDR3 spans 11 residues. The V and J ends lost 6 bases and 5 bases respectively, with 7 bases between them. The sequence derives from a girl aged 10 to 17 with multiple sclerosis. The V gene is TRBV6-2 or TRBV6-3, the J gene TRBJ2-5; D gene unclear. Sequenced sample: blood. The CDR3 reads CASSTRETQYF. CDR3 nucleotides: TGTGCCAGCAGCACGAGGGAGACCCAGTACTTC.